The T cell receptor (beta chain) described here comes from a study of blood T cell repertoires in COVID-19 (dated by TCRdb to the early 2020s). Regarding the complete study: Samples from collaborators originated in the United States, Italy and Spain and spanned both the acute and convalescent phases of COVID-19. Where HLA class I and class II types were available, the types were taken from metadata supplied by the sample provider, not from assay-based typing. The repertoires were released in a freely available public database meant as a resource for research on the immune response to SARS-CoV-2. The dataset comprised deeply sampled blood TCRbeta repertoires from subjects exposed to, actively infected with, or recovered from COVID-19. The samples were drawn from two sources: the first 160 participants of the ongoing ImmuneRACE study, and 1,000 to 1,500 subjects contributed by 6 global collaborators. The material from the prospective study consisted of cDNA or gDNA derived from T cells, B-cell-depleted T cells, or PBMCs. The sample metadata nearly always contained a de-identified subject ID, COVID-19 status, age in years and sex. Findings and caveats that apply to the study as a whole: Clinical and demographic metadata were provided uncurated, with the amount varying by source and participant.

CDR1 LNHNV and CDR2 YYDKDF were looked up in the germline V gene (reference sequence). Trimming removed 1 base from V and 2 bases from J, leaving 11 bases between the germline ends. The CDR3 has 15 amino acids, counting the end cysteine and phenylalanine. The only DNA kept is the CDR3, 45 bases in frame from the first base. The immunoSEQ Assay, a bias-controlled multiplex PCR, was used to amplify TCRbeta CDR3 regions from genomic DNA. The original pipeline was this. Within the assay, amplification of reference gene primers was used to estimate how many nucleated cells each sample contained. To quantify the absolute abundance of each unique TCRbeta CDR3 rearrangement, sequence reads were collapsed and filtered. For each sample, productive Simpson clonality was calculated by taking the square root of Simpson's diversity index across productive rearrangements. TCRdb provides this immuneACCESS table in a form limited to in-frame rearrangements. Some clones are lacking; in checked studies, under half of them reflect an unresolved V gene, and why the rest are absent is not known. D and trimming were read from the DNA, whereas the V and J calls and clone size are those reported in that table. In this sample the table shows about 100,000 clones, roughly 88% of which occur a single time. The ten largest clones add up to approximately 5.3% of the sample.

Each collaborating institution followed its own protocols to collect whole blood in K2EDTA tubes. For TCRbeta analysis, collaborators shipped samples in one of three forms: frozen whole blood, isolated PBMCs, or DNA extracted from either of those sample types. For this clone: Its antigen remains unidentified. Within one base of it there is no much larger clone, and no base qualities were kept.

This TCR was sampled from a human donor in a cohort sampled during active COVID-19. The material sequenced was peripheral blood. The rearrangement joined TRBV15 to TRBJ2-5; 6 matching bases give a weak D call of TRBD1. The bases read TGTGCCACCAGCAGAGGACAGGTGGCACAAGAGACCCAGTACTTC. Its protein is CATSRGQVAQETQYF.